The source of this T cell receptor (beta chain) is a study of cytomegalovirus exposure and HLA in healthy donors. In the PCR, 60 Vbeta and 13 Jbeta primers were used. Only in-frame clones appear in the TCRdb table, and some are missing; sequencing was by immunoSEQ multiplex PCR. The sample holds 110,000 to 150,000 clones, 75% to 80% seen once. This clone was counted between two and nine times. In germline, CDR1 is SGDLS, CDR2 YYNGEE. V was pared by 3 bases and J by 0 bases, with 4 bases of the junction left unmatched. There are 15 residues in the CDR3. V and J are TRBV9 and TRBJ2-7, with TRBD2 matching over 9 bases. The sequence came from a woman between 25 and 40 years old in good health and CMV-seronegative. Sample: PBMCs. This CDR3 is CASSELAGSSYEQYF. CDR3 nucleotides: TGTGCCAGCAGCGAGCTAGCGGGGAGCTCCTACGAGCAGTACTTC.